This T cell receptor (beta chain) was documented in a study of OX40 agonist ivuxolimab in advanced cancers. To note about this clone: Its matching antigen is unknown.

Germline-derived CDR1 and CDR2 are SGHKS and YYEKEE (reference sequence). Trimming left V 4 bases short and J 0 bases short, with 17 bases between. The CDR3 totals 16 residues. Study findings and constraints: More expanded clones were seen, on average, in CD8+ T cells than in CD4+.

Measured with immunoSEQ multiplex PCR; TCRdb has only the in-frame clones, and not every one. The table lists some 9,500 clones, roughly nine tenths of them singletons. This TCR was recovered from an adult with an advanced solid tumor such as melanoma, head and neck, liver or kidney cancer. The sample consisted of CD4+ or CD8+ T cells sorted from blood, taken in a trial of the OX40 agonist ivuxolimab. This chain joins TRBV5-5 and TRBJ2-7, with D perhaps TRBD2 (5 bases). CDR3 protein: CASSLQIATSSYEQYF. The CDR3 bases are TGTGCCAGCAGCCTTCAGATAGCGACCAGCTCCTACGAGCAGTACTTC.